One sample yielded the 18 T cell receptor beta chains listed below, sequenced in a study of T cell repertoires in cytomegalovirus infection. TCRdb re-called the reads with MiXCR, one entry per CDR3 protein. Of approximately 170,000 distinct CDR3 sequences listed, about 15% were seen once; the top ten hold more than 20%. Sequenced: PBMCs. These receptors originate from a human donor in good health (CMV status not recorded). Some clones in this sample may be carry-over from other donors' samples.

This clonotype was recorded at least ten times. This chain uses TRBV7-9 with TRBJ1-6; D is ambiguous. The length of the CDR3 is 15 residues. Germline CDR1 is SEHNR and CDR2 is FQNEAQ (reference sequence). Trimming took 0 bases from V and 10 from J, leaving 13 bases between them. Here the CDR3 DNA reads TGTGCCAGCAGCTTAGCCGGGGTGGGATTATCACCCCTCCACTTT. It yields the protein CASSLAGVGLSPLHF. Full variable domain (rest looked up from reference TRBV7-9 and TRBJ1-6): DTGVSQNPRHKITKRGQNVTFRCDPISEHNRLYWYRQTLGQGPEFLTYFQNEAQLEKSRLLSDRFSAERPKGSFSTLEIQRTEQGDSAMYLCASSLAGVGLSPLHFGNGTRLTVT.

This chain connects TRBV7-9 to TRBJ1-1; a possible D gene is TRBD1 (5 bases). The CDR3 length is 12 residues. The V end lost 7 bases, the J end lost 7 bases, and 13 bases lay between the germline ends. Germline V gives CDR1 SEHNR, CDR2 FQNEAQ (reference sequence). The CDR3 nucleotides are TGTGCCAGCACCGGGGCACTCAGTGAAGCTTTCTTT. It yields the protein CASTGALSEAFF.

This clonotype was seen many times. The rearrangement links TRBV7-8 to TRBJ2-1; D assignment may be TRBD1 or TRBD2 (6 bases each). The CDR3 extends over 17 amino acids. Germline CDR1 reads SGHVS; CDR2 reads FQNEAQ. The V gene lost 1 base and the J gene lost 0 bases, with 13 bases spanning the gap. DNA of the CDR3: TGTGCCAGCAGCTTAGATGGGGGGCCGAGCTCCTACAATGAGCAGTTCTTC. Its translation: CASSLDGGPSSYNEQFF.

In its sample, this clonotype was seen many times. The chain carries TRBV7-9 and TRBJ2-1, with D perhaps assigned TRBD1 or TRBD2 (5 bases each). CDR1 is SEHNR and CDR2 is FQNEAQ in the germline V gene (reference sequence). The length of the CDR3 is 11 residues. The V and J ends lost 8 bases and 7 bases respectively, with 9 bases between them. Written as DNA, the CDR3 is TGTGCCAGCGAGGGGCAGAATGAGCAGTTCTTC. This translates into CASEGQNEQFF.

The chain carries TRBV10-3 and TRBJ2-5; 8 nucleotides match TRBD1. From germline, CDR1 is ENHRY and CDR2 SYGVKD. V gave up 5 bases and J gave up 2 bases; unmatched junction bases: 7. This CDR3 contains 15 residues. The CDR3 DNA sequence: TGTGCCATCAGTCAAGACAGGGGCCTTCAAGAGACCCAGTACTTC. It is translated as CAISQDRGLQETQYF.

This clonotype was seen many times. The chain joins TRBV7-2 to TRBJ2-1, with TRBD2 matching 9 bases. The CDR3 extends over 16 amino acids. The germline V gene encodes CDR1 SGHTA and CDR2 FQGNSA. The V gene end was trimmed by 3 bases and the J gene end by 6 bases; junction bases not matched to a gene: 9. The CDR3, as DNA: TGTGCCAGCAGCTTGTCCCTTGGCGGGGGGGCCAATGAGCAGTTCTTC. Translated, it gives CASSLSLGGGANEQFF.

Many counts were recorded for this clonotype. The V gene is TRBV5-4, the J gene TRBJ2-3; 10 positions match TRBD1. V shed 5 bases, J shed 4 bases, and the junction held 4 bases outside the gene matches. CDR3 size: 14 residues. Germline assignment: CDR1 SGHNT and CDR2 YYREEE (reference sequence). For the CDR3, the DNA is TGTGCCAGCAGTCGACAGGGGGCGTCAGATACGCAGTATTTT. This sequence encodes CASSRQGASDTQYF.

The CDR3, as DNA: TGTGCCAGCTCCGACGGTCTTTTAAAGGATACGCAGTATTTT. Translation gives CASSDGLLKDTQYF. V usage is TRBV18 and J usage is TRBJ2-3; D not certain. Germline V gene lookup returns CDR1 KGHSH and CDR2 LQKENI. V was pared by 6 bases and J by 6 bases, with 16 bases between. CDR3 size: 14 residues.

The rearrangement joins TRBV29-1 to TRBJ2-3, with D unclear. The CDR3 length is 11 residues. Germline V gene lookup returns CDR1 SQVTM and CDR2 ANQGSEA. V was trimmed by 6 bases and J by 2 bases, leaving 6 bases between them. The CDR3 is CSVAPTDTQYF. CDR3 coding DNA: TGCAGCGTAGCCCCCACAGATACGCAGTATTTT.

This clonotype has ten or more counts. CDR3 protein: CASSPGLDRGSGYTF. In DNA, the CDR3 is TGTGCCAGCAGTCCGGGCCTAGACAGGGGCAGTGGCTACACCTTC. This chain connects TRBV28 to TRBJ1-2; the match to TRBD1 covers 8 bases. The CDR3 has 15 amino acids. The germline gives CDR1 MDHEN, CDR2 SYDVKM. The junction had 12 bases not matched to a gene; V was cut back by 5 bases and J by 7 bases.

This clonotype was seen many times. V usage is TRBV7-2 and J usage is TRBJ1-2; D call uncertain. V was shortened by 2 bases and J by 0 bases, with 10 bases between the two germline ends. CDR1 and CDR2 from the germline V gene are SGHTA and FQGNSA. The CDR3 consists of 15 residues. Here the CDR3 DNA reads TGTGCCAGCAGCTTACGGAGGGTGCCTAACTATGGCTACACCTTC. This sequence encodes CASSLRRVPNYGYTF.

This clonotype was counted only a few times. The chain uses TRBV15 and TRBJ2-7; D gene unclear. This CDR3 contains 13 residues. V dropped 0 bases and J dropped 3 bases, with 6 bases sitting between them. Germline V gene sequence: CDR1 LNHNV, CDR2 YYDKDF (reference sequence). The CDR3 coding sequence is TGTGCCACCAGCAGAGAATTGTTCTACGAGCAGTACTTC. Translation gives CATSRELFYEQYF.

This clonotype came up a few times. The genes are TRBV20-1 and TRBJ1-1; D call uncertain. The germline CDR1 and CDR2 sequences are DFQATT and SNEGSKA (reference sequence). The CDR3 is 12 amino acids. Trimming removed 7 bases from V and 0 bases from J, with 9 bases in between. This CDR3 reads CSVRGMNTEAFF. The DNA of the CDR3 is TGCAGTGTTCGTGGGATGAACACTGAAGCTTTCTTT.

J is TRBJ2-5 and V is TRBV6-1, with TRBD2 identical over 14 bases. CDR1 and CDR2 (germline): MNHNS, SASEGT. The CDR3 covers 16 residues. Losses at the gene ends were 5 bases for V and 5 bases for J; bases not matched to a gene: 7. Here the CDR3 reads CASSFRLAGGRETQYF. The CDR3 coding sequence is TGTGCCAGCAGTTTCCGACTAGCGGGAGGGCGGGAGACCCAGTACTTC.

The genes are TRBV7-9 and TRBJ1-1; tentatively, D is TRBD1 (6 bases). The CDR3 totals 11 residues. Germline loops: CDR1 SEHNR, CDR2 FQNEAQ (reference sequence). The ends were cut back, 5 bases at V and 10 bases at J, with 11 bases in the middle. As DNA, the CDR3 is TGTGCCAGCAGCCAGGACAGCGGAGCTTTCTTT. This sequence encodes CASSQDSGAFF.

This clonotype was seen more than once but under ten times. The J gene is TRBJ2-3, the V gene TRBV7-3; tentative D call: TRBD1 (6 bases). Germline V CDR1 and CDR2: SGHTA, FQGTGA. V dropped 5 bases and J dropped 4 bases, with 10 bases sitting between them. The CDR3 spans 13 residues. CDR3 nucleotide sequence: TGTGCCAGCAGCACCGAGGGGGCAGATACGCAGTATTTT. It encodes CASSTEGADTQYF.

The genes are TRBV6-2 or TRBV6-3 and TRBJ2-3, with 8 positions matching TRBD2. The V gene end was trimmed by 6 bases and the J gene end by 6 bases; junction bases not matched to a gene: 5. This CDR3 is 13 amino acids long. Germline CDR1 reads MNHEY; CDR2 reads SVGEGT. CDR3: CASRSGTSDTQYF. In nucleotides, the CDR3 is TGTGCCAGCAGGTCCGGGACTAGTGATACGCAGTATTTT.

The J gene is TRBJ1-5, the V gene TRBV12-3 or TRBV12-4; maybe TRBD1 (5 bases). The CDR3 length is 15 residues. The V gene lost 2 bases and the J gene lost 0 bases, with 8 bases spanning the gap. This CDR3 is CASSLWGYSNQPQHF. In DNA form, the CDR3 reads TGTGCCAGCAGTTTATGGGGCTATAGCAATCAGCCCCAGCATTTT.